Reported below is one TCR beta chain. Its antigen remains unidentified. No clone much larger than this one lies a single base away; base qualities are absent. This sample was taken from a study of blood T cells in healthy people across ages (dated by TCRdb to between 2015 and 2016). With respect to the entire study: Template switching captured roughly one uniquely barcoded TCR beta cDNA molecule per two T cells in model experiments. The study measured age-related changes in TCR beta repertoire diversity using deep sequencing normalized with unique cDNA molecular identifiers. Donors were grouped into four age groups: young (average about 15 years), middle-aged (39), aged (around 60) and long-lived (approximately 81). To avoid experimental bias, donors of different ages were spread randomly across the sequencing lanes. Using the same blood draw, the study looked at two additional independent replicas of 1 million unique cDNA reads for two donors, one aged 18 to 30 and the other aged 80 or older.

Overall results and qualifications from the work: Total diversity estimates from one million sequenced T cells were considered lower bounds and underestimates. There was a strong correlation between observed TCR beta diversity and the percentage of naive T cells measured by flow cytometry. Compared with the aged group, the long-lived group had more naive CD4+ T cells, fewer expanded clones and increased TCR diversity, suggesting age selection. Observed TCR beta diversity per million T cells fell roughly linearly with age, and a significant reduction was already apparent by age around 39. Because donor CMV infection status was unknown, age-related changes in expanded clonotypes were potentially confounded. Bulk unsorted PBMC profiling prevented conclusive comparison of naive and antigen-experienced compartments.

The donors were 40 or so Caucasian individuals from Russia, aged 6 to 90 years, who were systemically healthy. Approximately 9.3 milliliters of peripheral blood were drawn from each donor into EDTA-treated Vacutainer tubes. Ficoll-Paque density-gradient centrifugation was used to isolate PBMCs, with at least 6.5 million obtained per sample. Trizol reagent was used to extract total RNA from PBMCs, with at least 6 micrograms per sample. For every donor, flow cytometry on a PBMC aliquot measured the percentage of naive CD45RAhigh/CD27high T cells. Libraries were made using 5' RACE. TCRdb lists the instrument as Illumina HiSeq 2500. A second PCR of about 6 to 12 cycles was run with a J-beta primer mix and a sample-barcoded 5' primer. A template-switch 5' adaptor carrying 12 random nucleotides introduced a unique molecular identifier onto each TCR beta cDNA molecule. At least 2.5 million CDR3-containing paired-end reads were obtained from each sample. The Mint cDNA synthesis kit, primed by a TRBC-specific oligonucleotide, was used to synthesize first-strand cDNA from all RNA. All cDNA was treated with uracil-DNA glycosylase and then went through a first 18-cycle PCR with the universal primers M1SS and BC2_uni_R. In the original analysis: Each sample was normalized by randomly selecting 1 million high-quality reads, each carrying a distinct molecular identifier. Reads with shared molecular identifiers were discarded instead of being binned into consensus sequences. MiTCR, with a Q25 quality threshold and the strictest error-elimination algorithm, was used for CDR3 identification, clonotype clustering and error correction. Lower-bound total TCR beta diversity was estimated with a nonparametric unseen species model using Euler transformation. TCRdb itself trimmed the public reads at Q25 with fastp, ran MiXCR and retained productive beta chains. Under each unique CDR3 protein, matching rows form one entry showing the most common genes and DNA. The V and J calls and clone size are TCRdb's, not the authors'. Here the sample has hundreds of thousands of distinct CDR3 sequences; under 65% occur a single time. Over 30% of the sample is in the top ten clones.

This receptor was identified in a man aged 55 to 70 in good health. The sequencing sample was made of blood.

The CDR3 protein is CSAVRSGTAEAFF. The nucleotide sequence reads TGCAGTGCAGTACGTTCCGGGACAGCTGAAGCTTTCTTT. The receptor chain draws on TRBV20-1 and TRBJ1-1; 7 nucleotides in the junction match TRBD1. The germline V gene (reference sequence) provides CDR1 DFQATT and CDR2 SNEGSKA. The CDR3, from cysteine to phenylalanine, totals 13 residues. The DNA shown is the 39-base CDR3, in frame from base 1. V lost 6 bases and J lost 6 bases, and the count of bases not matched to a germline gene is 10.